The sequence of this T cell receptor (beta chain) was determined in a study of shared clonotypes between healthy human individuals. Concerning this clone: The antigen is not known.

Study-wide points: A few donors showed sharing of about 4.8% of naive CD4 clonotypes.

The run depth of the assay was deep. Per sorted-subset replicate PCR, input was approximately 180 ng DNA, representing tens of thousands of T cell genomes. Authors' data handling: In the immunoSEQ data, sequences were junction-only and lacked quality scores, so filtering differed. The repertoire was sequenced with immunoSEQ multiplex PCR; TCRdb's copy has only in-frame clones and lacks some. V and J calls and clone size come straight from that table; D and trimming were deduced from the DNA. The sample yields about 2.1 million clones, about 94% seen once. Trimming stripped 0 bases from V and 6 bases from J, with 16 bases between. The germline V gene encodes CDR1 SGDLS and CDR2 YYNGEE. This CDR3 contains 15 residues. CD8 cells regarded as naive lacked CD45RO, were positively chosen for CCR7, and omitted terminally differentiated effector memory CD45RA+ cells.

The rearrangement joins TRBV9 to TRBJ2-7; D might be TRBD2 (6 bases). Material: naive CD8+ T cells from PBMCs. This receptor was obtained from a man aged 18-30 years in good health. Some clones in this sample may be carry-over from other donors' samples. CDR3 nucleotides: TGTGCCAGCAGCGTAGGTAGCGGACCAAAAGGCGAGCAGTACTTC. Its protein is CASSVGSGPKGEQYF. The full variable domain, completed using reference TRBV9 and TRBJ2-7, is DSGVTQTPKHLITATGQRVTLRCSPRSGDLSVYWYQQSLDQGLQFLIQYYNGEERAKGNILERFSAQQFPDLHSELNLSSLELGDSALYFCASSVGSGPKGEQYFGPGTRLTVT.